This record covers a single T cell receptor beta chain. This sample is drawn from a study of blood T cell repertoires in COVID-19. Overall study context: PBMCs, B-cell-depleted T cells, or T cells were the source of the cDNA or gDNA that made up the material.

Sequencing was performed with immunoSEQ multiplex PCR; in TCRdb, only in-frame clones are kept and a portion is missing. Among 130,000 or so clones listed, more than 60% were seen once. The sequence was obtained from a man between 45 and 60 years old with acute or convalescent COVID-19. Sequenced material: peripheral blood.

Here the CDR3 reads CASSGRETGGQETQYF. Here the CDR3 DNA reads TGTGCCAGCAGCGGCAGAGAAACAGGGGGCCAAGAGACCCAGTACTTC. The V gene is TRBV9, the J gene TRBJ2-5, with 8 bases matching TRBD1. V lost 3 bases, J lost 1 base, and 8 bases stayed unmatched. Germline lookup yields CDR1 SGDLS and CDR2 YYNGEE. The CDR3 covers 16 residues.